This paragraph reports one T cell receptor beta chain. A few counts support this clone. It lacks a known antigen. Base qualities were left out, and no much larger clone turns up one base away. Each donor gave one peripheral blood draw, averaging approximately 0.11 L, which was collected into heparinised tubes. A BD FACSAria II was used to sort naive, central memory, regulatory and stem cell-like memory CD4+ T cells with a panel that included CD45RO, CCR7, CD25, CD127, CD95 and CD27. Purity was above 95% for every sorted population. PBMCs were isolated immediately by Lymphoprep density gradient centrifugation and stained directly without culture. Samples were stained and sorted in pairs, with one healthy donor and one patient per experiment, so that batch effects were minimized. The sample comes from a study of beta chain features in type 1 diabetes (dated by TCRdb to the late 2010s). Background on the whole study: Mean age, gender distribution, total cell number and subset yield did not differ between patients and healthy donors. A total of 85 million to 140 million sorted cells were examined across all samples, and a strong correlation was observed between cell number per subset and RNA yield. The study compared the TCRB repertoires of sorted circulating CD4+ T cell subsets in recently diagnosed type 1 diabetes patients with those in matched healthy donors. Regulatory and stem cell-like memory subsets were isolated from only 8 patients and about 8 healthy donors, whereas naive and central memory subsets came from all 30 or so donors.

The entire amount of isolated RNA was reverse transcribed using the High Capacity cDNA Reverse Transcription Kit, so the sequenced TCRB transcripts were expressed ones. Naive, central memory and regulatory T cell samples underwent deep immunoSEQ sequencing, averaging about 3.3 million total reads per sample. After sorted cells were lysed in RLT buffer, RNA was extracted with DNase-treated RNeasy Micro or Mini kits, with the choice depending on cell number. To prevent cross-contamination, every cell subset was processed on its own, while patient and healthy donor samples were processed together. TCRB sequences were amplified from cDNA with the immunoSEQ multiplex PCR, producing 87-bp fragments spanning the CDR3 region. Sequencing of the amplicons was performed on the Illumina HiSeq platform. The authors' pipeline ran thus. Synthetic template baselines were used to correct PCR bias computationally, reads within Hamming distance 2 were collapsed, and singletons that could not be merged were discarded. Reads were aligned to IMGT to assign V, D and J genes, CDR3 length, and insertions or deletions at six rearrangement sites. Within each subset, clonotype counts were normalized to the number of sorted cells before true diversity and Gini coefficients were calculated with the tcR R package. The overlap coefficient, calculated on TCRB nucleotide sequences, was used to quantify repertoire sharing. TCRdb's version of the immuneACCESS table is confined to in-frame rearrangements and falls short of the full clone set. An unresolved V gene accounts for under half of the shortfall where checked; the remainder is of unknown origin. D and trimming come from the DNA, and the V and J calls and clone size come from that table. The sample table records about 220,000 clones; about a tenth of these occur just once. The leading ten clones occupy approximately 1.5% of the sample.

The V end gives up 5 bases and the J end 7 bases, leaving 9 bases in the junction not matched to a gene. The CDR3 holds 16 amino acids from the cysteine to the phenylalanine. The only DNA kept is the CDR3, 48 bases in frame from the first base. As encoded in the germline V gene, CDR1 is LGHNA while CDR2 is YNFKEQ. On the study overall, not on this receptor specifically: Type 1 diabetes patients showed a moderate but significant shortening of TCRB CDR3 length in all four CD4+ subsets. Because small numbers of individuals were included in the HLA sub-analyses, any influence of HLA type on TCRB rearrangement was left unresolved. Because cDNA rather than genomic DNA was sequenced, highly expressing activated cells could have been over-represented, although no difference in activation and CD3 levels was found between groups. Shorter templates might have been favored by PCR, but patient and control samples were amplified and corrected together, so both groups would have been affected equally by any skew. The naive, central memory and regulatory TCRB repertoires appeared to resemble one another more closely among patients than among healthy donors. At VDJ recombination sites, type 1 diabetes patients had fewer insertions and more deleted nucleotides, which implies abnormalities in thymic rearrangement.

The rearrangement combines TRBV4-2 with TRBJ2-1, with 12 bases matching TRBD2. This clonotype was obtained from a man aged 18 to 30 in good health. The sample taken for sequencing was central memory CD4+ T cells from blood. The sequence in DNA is TGTGCCAGCAGCTCGACTAGCGGGGGCCGAGGGAATGAGCAGTTCTTC. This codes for CASSSTSGGRGNEQFF.